Shown below are 12 T cell receptor beta chains from a single sample sequenced in a study of regulatory T cells in long-lasting Graves disease. Construction of the TCR beta libraries employed iRepertoire HTBI primers in conjunction with Arm-PCR of CDR3 regions. TCRdb analysed the multiplex PCR reads with MiXCR anew, one entry per CDR3 protein. This table has 300,000 to 500,000 distinct CDR3 sequences, under 25% appearing once. The sample's time point: persistent/refractory GD, antithyroid drugs over 5 years with positive TRAb. Isolated PBMC RNA provided the starting material for the TCR library. Sample: peripheral blood mononuclear cells (PBMCs), taken when the disease was refractory, from a patient treated with antithyroid drugs. The source of these receptors is a female donor with Graves disease.

This clonotype was picked up many times. This sequence joins TRBV2 and TRBJ1-6, with D maybe TRBD1 (6 bases). The CDR3 is 16 amino acids. CDR1 SNHLY and CDR2 FYNNEI come from the germline V gene. The V and J ends lost 3 bases and 6 bases respectively, with 15 bases between them. CDR3 in amino acids: CASSDPPGAFNSPLHF. The CDR3 DNA sequence: TGTGCCAGCAGTGATCCCCCGGGGGCCTTTAATTCACCCCTCCACTTT.

This clonotype came up many times. V and J are TRBV7-2 and TRBJ1-5; TRBD1 matches 8 bases. The trim removed 5 bases at V and 7 bases at J, leaving 16 bases unmatched. The CDR3 consists of 17 residues. From germline, CDR1 is SGHTA and CDR2 FQGNSA. CDR3 loop: CASSGTGTGLSWQPQHF. For the CDR3, the DNA is TGTGCCAGCAGCGGAACCGGGACAGGTCTTTCTTGGCAGCCCCAGCATTTT.

The CDR3 DNA reads as TGCGCCAGCAGCTCTGGGGTTGTTGGAGGGGAATCGTTCGTGGAGACCCAGTACTTC. Translating gives CASSSGVVGGESFVETQYF. The J gene is TRBJ2-5, the V gene TRBV5-1, with D possibly TRBD2 on 6 matching bases. CDR1 is SGHRS and CDR2 is YFSETQ in the germline V gene. V lost 3 bases to trimming and J lost 5 bases, with 29 bases between them. The CDR3 is 19 amino acids.

This clonotype was seen repeatedly, ten times or more. The chain has TRBV18 and TRBJ1-4, with 8 bases matching TRBD1. Germline CDR1 reads KGHSH; CDR2 reads LQKENI. The length of the CDR3 is 13 residues. J was trimmed by 14 bases and V by 5 bases; bases with no gene match: 10. CDR3 amino acids: CASSADRDHLLFF. CDR3 coding DNA: TGTGCCAGCTCAGCGGACAGGGACCACCTTCTGTTTTTT.

This clonotype was observed a single time. This may stem from a read error, because a much larger clone lies one nucleotide away. The conserved closing phenylalanine or tryptophan is absent in this CDR3, likely reflecting a read error. The DNA is left out, because the CDR3 cannot be placed on it with certainty; the CDR3 is given as TCRdb lists it. The chain carries TRBV6-5 and TRBJ1-1. The CDR3 is 15 residues long, counting both termini. Germline V gene lookup returns CDR1 MNHEY and CDR2 SVGAGI. This CDR3 reads CASSYDQPTGGRTFL.

The CDR3 protein is CASSQAGFPEAFF. The CDR3 bases are TGCGCCAGCAGCCAAGCCGGGTTCCCTGAAGCTTTCTTT. The chain employs TRBV4-1 and TRBJ1-1; D call uncertain. Looked up from germline, CDR1 is MGHRA and CDR2 is YSYEKL. V was pared by 1 base and J by 6 bases, with 9 bases between. This CDR3 is built from 13 residues.

This clonotype was observed many times. The chain carries TRBV20-1 and TRBJ2-5, with D hard to call. V shed 5 bases and J shed 5 bases, with 6 bases lying between them. The CDR3 contains 10 residues. Germline V lookup: CDR1 DFQATT, CDR2 SNEGSKA (reference sequence). The CDR3 loop reads CSAFRETQYF. CDR3 coding DNA: TGCAGTGCTTTTCGGGAGACCCAGTACTTC.

This clonotype was seen a few times. This chain uses TRBV27 with TRBJ2-7, with D perhaps TRBD2 (6 bases). Looked up from germline, CDR1 is MNHEY and CDR2 is SMNVEV (reference sequence). V shed 0 bases and J shed 2 bases, with 17 bases lying between them. The CDR3 consists of 17 residues. The CDR3 here is CASSLSRRLEFTYEQYF. CDR3 nucleotide sequence: TGTGCCAGCAGTTTATCGAGGAGACTAGAGTTCACCTACGAGCAGTACTTC.

J is TRBJ2-3 and V is TRBV20-1; TRBD2 agrees at 7 bases. This CDR3 contains 14 residues. The V and J ends lost 6 bases and 0 bases, in that order; junction bases with no gene match: 6. CDR1 is DFQATT, CDR2 SNEGSKA, per germline (reference sequence). The CDR3 reads CSAGSGLSTDTQYF. The CDR3 DNA is TGCAGTGCAGGTAGCGGGCTTAGCACAGATACGCAGTATTTT.

This clonotype was observed many times. The gene calls are TRBV20-1 and TRBJ1-2; D is uncertain. The V gene lost 0 bases and the J gene lost 4 bases, with 12 bases spanning the gap. The CDR3 has 14 residues. Germline V lookup: CDR1 DFQATT, CDR2 SNEGSKA (reference sequence). CDR3 amino acids: CSARDPPAFYGYTF. The CDR3 region has the DNA TGCAGTGCTAGAGATCCCCCAGCCTTCTATGGCTACACCTTC.

This clonotype showed up many times. V usage is TRBV20-1 and J usage is TRBJ2-7; tentative D call: TRBD1 (6 bases). Germline V gives CDR1 DFQATT, CDR2 SNEGSKA (reference sequence). The CDR3 has 14 residues. V lost 5 bases, J lost 5 bases, and 19 bases lay in between. The chain's CDR3 is CSAEWDIRGHEQYF. The CDR3 region has the DNA TGCAGTGCTGAATGGGACATTAGGGGCCACGAGCAGTACTTC.

This clonotype was found a few times. CDR3 in amino acids: CSVESIRGQAHTEAFF. CDR3 in DNA: TGCAGCGTTGAATCTATACGGGGACAGGCACACACTGAAGCTTTCTTT. This chain links TRBV29-1 with TRBJ1-1; TRBD1 matches at 8 bases. The germline V gene has CDR1 SQVTM and CDR2 ANQGSEA. The CDR3 is 16 residues long. V gave up 2 bases and J gave up 3 bases; unmatched junction bases: 11. The entire variable domain, with the rest obtained from reference TRBV29-1 and TRBJ1-1, is as follows: SAVISQKPSRDICQRGTSLTIQCQVDSQVTMMFWYRQQPGQSLTLIATANQGSEATYESGFVIDKFPISRPNLTFSTLTVSNMSPEDSSIYLCSVESIRGQAHTEAFFGQGTRLTVV.